A selection of T cell receptor beta chains follows, all from one sample in a study of immune characterization of retroperitoneal liposarcoma. TCRdb analysed the PCR reads with MiXCR anew, one entry per CDR3 protein. The sample yields 10,000 to 15,000 distinct CDR3 sequences, approximately 48% seen once. Sequences were obtained from tumor tissue. The receptors come from a female donor with retroperitoneal liposarcoma. CDR3s include the opening cysteine and the closing phenylalanine or tryptophan. The D gene is left open where the match is weak. Clone sizes are given selectively: once, few, many, or a class where the clone is expanded.

clone_size j_call v_call d_call cdr3_aa cdr3_nt
once TRBJ2-1 TRBV6-5 . CASSSPHNEQFF TGTGCCAGCAGTTCGCCCCACAATGAGCAGTTCTTC
. TRBJ2-3 TRBV6-5 TRBD1 CASSYRGLIDTQYF TGTGCCAGCAGTTACAGGGGGCTCATTGATACGCAGTATTTT
few TRBJ2-3 TRBV7-2 . CASSLLVASGDTQYF TGTGCCAGCAGCTTATTAGTGGCATCGGGGGATACGCAGTATTTT
. TRBJ2-1 TRBV10-3 TRBD2 CAIGEEGRGSEQFF TGTGCCATCGGTGAGGAGGGGAGGGGTTCTGAGCAGTTCTTC
. TRBJ2-1 TRBV6-5 . CASSEVGANEQFF TGTGCCAGCAGTGAAGTAGGGGCCAATGAGCAGTTCTTC
. TRBJ2-5 TRBV6-1 TRBD2 CASSEALAGPQETQYF TGTGCCAGCAGTGAAGCGCTAGCGGGGCCCCAAGAGACCCAGTACTTC
medium-sized TRBJ2-1 TRBV12-3/TRBV12-4 TRBD2 CASSPLLAGGAYEQFF TGTGCCAGCAGTCCGCTACTAGCGGGAGGGGCCTACGAGCAGTTCTTC
. TRBJ1-2 TRBV10-3 TRBD1 CAIMKDSGGNYGYTF TGTGCCATCATGAAGGACTCAGGGGGAAACTATGGCTACACCTTC
few TRBJ2-1 TRBV27 . CASSLYGGSYNEQFF TGTGCCAGCAGTTTATATGGGGGCTCCTACAATGAGCAGTTCTTC
. TRBJ2-1 TRBV27 TRBD2 CASSLWWEGHNEQFF TGTGCCAGCAGTTTATGGTGGGAGGGCCACAATGAGCAGTTCTTC
. TRBJ2-1 TRBV6-5 TRBD1 CASSGPGQGYYEQFF TGTGCCAGCAGTGGACCGGGACAGGGATACTACGAGCAGTTCTTC
. TRBJ2-3 TRBV27 TRBD2 CASSAILAGGTDTQYF TGTGCCAGCAGTGCAATACTAGCGGGGGGGACAGATACGCAGTATTTT
. TRBJ1-1 TRBV6-1 TRBD1 CASSPGFGTGYRDAEAFF TGTGCCAGCAGCCCAGGCTTCGGGACAGGGTATCGGGACGCTGAAGCTTTCTTT
few TRBJ1-1 TRBV7-8 TRBD1 CASSSGTGRRTEAFF TGTGCCAGCAGCTCCGGGACAGGGAGGCGGACTGAAGCTTTCTTT
. TRBJ2-1 TRBV6-1 TRBD2 CASRPAGELPGF TGTGCCAGCCGCCCGGCGGGGGAGCTACCTGGCTTC
. TRBJ2-5 TRBV6-1 . CASSLRFRGAAQYF TGTGCCAGCAGTCTTCGGTTTCGAGGAGCGGCCCAGTACTTC
once TRBJ2-1 TRBV6-1 TRBD2 CASSPRPGLAGTKADNEQFF TGTGCCAGCAGTCCGCGGCCGGGACTAGCGGGAACCAAGGCAGACAATGAGCAGTTCTTC
. TRBJ2-3 TRBV6-1 . CASSEAQGSTDTQYF TGTGCCAGCAGTGAAGCGCAGGGGTCAACAGATACGCAGTATTTT
. TRBJ2-1 TRBV6-6 TRBD2 CASSLAGGREQFF TGTGCCAGCAGTCTGGCGGGAGGGCGGGAGCAGTTCTTC
few TRBJ2-5 TRBV6-1 . CATENLRGETQYF TGTGCCACCGAAAATCTCCGTGGGGAGACCCAGTACTTC
few TRBJ2-1 TRBV6-2/TRBV6-3 . CASKTPSSEINEQFF TGTGCCAGCAAGACCCCAAGTAGCGAGATCAATGAGCAGTTCTTC
once TRBJ2-2 TRBV27 TRBD1 CASSLSGTGKELFF TGTGCCAGCAGTTTATCCGGGACAGGGAAGGAGCTGTTTTTT
few TRBJ2-1 TRBV6-1 . CATAGFNNEQFF TGTGCCACCGCGGGATTCAACAATGAGCAGTTCTTC
few TRBJ2-5 TRBV6-1 . CASSEANPGPETQYF TGTGCCAGCAGTGAAGCGAACCCGGGGCCTGAGACCCAGTACTTC
medium-sized TRBJ2-5 TRBV7-2 . CASSFNGGFEQYF TGTGCCAGCAGCTTTAACGGGGGCTTTGAGCAGTACTTC
. TRBJ2-7 TRBV27 . CASSGQNSYEQYF TGTGCCAGCAGCGGGCAGAACTCCTACGAGCAGTACTTC
large TRBJ2-1 TRBV6-1 . CASSWAVNNEQFF TGTGCCAGCAGTTGGGCCGTTAACAATGAGCAGTTCTTC
few TRBJ2-1 TRBV11-3 TRBD2 CASSLAWGGSHDEQFF TGTGCCAGCAGCTTAGCTTGGGGCGGGAGTCATGATGAGCAGTTCTTC
. TRBJ2-7 TRBV27 . CASSPWAGTAEYEQYF TGTGCCAGCAGTCCCTGGGCGGGGACAGCCGAGTACGAGCAGTACTTC
few TRBJ2-1 TRBV24-1 . CATSPARGQLSHNEQFF TGTGCCACCAGTCCCGCTCGGGGGCAGCTCAGTCACAATGAGCAGTTCTTC
. TRBJ2-1 TRBV6-5 TRBD1 CASRPTGGSYNEQFF TGTGCCAGCAGACCCACAGGGGGCTCCTACAATGAGCAGTTCTTC
. TRBJ2-1 TRBV27 TRBD2 CASRLGPGLVLHEQFF TGTGCCAGCAGACTTGGGCCGGGACTAGTTCTTCATGAGCAGTTCTTC
. TRBJ2-1 TRBV11-3 TRBD2 CASSPPSGRARNEQFF TGTGCCAGCAGCCCTCCTAGCGGGAGGGCCAGAAATGAGCAGTTCTTC
. TRBJ1-1 TRBV7-4 . CASSLGVDTEAFF TGTGCCAGCAGCTTAGGGGTTGACACTGAAGCTTTCTTT
medium-sized TRBJ2-1 TRBV6-1 . CASSIRGTQFF TGTGCCAGCAGTATACGGGGGACCCAGTTCTTC
many TRBJ2-1 TRBV6-1 TRBD2 CASSARTSGQETQFF TGTGCCAGCAGTGCCCGGACTAGCGGGCAAGAGACCCAGTTCTTC
. TRBJ2-1 TRBV27 TRBD2 CASSLSGSGRGYNEQFF TGTGCCAGCAGTTTATCGGGTAGCGGGAGGGGTTACAATGAGCAGTTCTTC
few TRBJ2-1 TRBV6-4 . CASSDPYSAYNEQFF TGTGCCAGCAGTGACCCGTACAGTGCCTACAATGAGCAGTTCTTC
. TRBJ2-1 TRBV6-1 . CASSLGAGGRYEQFF TGTGCCAGCAGTCTTGGGGCAGGGGGGCGATATGAGCAGTTCTTC
. TRBJ2-5 TRBV6-6 . CASSYSGREEETQYF TGTGCCAGCAGTTACTCGGGCAGGGAGGAGGAGACCCAGTACTTC
. TRBJ2-3 TRBV7-2 TRBD2 CASSLGVGGGAGDTQYF TGTGCCAGCAGCTTAGGCGTAGGCGGGGGGGCCGGAGATACGCAGTATTTT
. TRBJ2-7 TRBV12-3/TRBV12-4 TRBD2 CASSSSGGRSYNEQYF TGTGCCAGCAGTTCTAGCGGAGGCCGCTCCTACAATGAGCAGTACTTC